The 14 T cell receptor beta chains below all came from one sample that was sequenced in a study of T cell repertoires and leukemia-associated antigens. Their target antigens are unknown. TCRdb fed the 5' RACE reads into MiXCR, producing one record per CDR3 protein. The sample contains approximately 12,000 distinct CDR3 sequences, over 40% of which appear only once. The sequencing sample was made of CD3+ T cells sorted from blood and cultured. These receptors originate from a female donor in good health.

This clonotype was recorded at least ten times. This chain connects TRBV2 to TRBJ1-2; 7 nucleotides align to TRBD1. The CDR3 is 15 residues long. Germline lookup yields CDR1 SNHLY and CDR2 FYNNEI. V lost 6 bases to trimming and J lost 2 bases; unmatched junction nucleotides: 9. CDR3 region: CASSQGEYINYGYTF. The CDR3 DNA is TGTGCCAGCAGCCAGGGGGAGTATATAAACTATGGCTACACCTTC.

This clonotype occurred a few times. The chain joins TRBV29-1 to TRBJ2-1; 10 bases agree with TRBD2. CDR1 is SQVTM, CDR2 ANQGSEA, per germline. V was pared by 6 bases and J by 12 bases, with 17 bases of the junction left unmatched. The CDR3 consists of 15 residues. The CDR3 DNA reads TGCAGCGTCTTTATAGCGGGAGGTAACACAATGAGGCAGTTCTTC. Its protein is CSVFIAGGNTMRQFF.

With respect to this clonotype: The germline gene is not matched at one end of the junction; a read error may be the cause. The chain employs TRBV5-4 and TRBJ2-5; 7 bases agree with TRBD1. Germline CDR1 and CDR2: SGHNT and YYREEE (reference sequence). The CDR3 spans 16 residues. Written as DNA, the CDR3 is TGTGCCAGCAGCTTGGGGCAGGGGGTCACAGGAGAGATCCAGTACTTC. It encodes CASSLGQGVTGEIQYF. Complete variable domain (other parts from reference TRBV5-4 and TRBJ2-5): ETGVTQSPTHLIKTRGQQVTLRCSSQSGHNTVSWYQQALGQGPQFIFQYYREEENGRGNFPPRFSGLQFPNYSSELNVNALELDDSALYLCASSLGQGVTGEIQYFGPGTRLLVL.

About this clonotype itself: At one boundary the junction diverges from the germline segment, which might be a read error. The rearrangement joins TRBV28 to TRBJ1-5, with 9 positions matching TRBD1. Per the germline V gene, CDR1 is MDHEN and CDR2 is SYDVKM. The CDR3 is 16 residues long. The CDR3 sequence: CVSSLEGQGGYQPQHF. DNA for the CDR3: TGTGTCAGCAGTTTAGAGGGACAGGGAGGATATCAGCCCCAGCATTTT.

In this sample, this clonotype turned up a few times. This sequence joins TRBV5-1 and TRBJ2-1; 7 positions match TRBD2. This CDR3 region has 14 residues. CDR1 and CDR2 from the germline V gene are SGHRS and YFSETQ. V shed 4 bases and J 3 bases; nucleotides not matched to a gene: 4. CDR3 loop: CASSGAGYYNEQFF. CDR3 bases: TGCGCCAGCAGCGGAGCGGGATACTACAATGAGCAGTTCTTC.

Relative to its sample, this clonotype is medium-sized (0.01 to 0.1%). This rearrangement joins TRBV5-6 to TRBJ2-1; D possibly corresponds to TRBD2 (6 bases). This CDR3 has 17 residues. Trimming left V 1 base short and J 5 bases short, with 19 bases between. Germline V lookup: CDR1 SGHDT, CDR2 YYEEEE. CDR3 bases: TGTGCCAGCAGCTTGATTACGGGAGAGTATAGGGACAATGAGCAGTTCTTC. Protein: CASSLITGEYRDNEQFF.

This clonotype qualifies as medium-sized. This chain joins TRBV7-9 and TRBJ2-3; perhaps D is TRBD1 or TRBD2 (5 bases each). Trimming cost V 10 bases and J 6 bases, with 11 bases left between them. The CDR3 has 11 residues. CDR1 SEHNR and CDR2 FQNEAQ come from the germline V gene (reference sequence). The CDR3 DNA sequence: TGTGCCACCCTGGGGACCGATACGCAGTATTTT. Translated, it gives CATLGTDTQYF.

This clonotype showed up just once. V gene TRBV27 combines with J gene TRBJ2-1; the match to TRBD2 covers 13 bases. This CDR3 is built from 15 residues. The V gene's germline CDR1 is MNHEY and CDR2 SMNVEV (reference sequence). The junction had 13 bases not matched to a gene; V was cut back by 11 bases and J by 9 bases. The CDR3 loop reads CACKTLAGGPGEQFF. Here the CDR3 DNA reads TGTGCCTGCAAGACACTAGCGGGGGGGCCGGGTGAGCAGTTCTTC.

This chain uses TRBV5-1 with TRBJ2-7, with 7 nucleotides matching TRBD2. The CDR3 is 15 amino acids. The trim removed 1 base at V and 2 bases at J, leaving 6 bases unmatched. Per germline, CDR1 SGHRS and CDR2 YFSETQ. In nucleotides, the CDR3 is TGCGCCAGCAGCTTGTTGTGGGAGGGCCCCTACGAGCAGTACTTC. Translated, it gives CASSLLWEGPYEQYF. Based on the CDR3 plus reference TRBV5-1 and TRBJ2-7, the full variable domain is KAGVTQTPRYLIKTRGQQVTLSCSPISGHRSVSWYQQTPGQGLQFLFEYFSETQRNKGNFPGRFSGRQFSNSRSEMNVSTLELGDSALYLCASSLLWEGPYEQYFGPGTRLTVT.

This clonotype came up a few times. The rearrangement joins TRBV20-1 to TRBJ2-1; possible D gene TRBD1, 5 bases. This CDR3 comprises 13 residues. Per the germline V gene, CDR1 is DFQATT and CDR2 is SNEGSKA (reference sequence). V lost 1 base and J 4 bases, leaving 8 bases between the germline ends. The CDR3 protein is CSARVPGYNEQFF. The CDR3 region has the DNA TGCAGTGCTAGAGTTCCAGGGTACAATGAGCAGTTCTTC.

The chain employs TRBV10-3 and TRBJ1-2, with 7 bases aligning to TRBD1. Losses at the gene ends were 4 bases for V and 4 bases for J; bases not matched to a gene: 6. CDR1 and CDR2 (germline): ENHRY, SYGVKD. CDR3 size: 14 residues. The CDR3 nucleotides read TGTGCCATCAGTGCGGACAGGCCCCCCTATGGCTACACCTTC. Translating gives CAISADRPPYGYTF.

The V call is TRBV5-1, the J call TRBJ2-1; 8 bases line up with TRBD1. The CDR3 runs 13 residues. V lost 4 bases, J lost 15 bases, and 12 bases stayed unmatched. Germline assignment: CDR1 SGHRS and CDR2 YFSETQ. The CDR3 region is CASSGGQEVGRFF. The CDR3 DNA follows: TGCGCCAGCAGCGGGGGACAGGAAGTAGGGCGGTTCTTC. The whole variable domain, filled in from reference TRBV5-1 and TRBJ2-1, reads KAGVTQTPRYLIKTRGQQVTLSCSPISGHRSVSWYQQTPGQGLQFLFEYFSETQRNKGNFPGRFSGRQFSNSRSEMNVSTLELGDSALYLCASSGGQEVGRFFGPGTRLTVL.

This clonotype was detected only a few times. The chain carries TRBV11-2 and TRBJ2-1, with 8 bases that match TRBD1. Unmatched junction bases numbered 5, after V lost 4 bases and J lost 12 bases. Germline-derived CDR1 and CDR2 are SGHAT and FQNNGV. The CDR3 length is 12 residues. CDR3 amino acids: CASSSSGTGQFF. As DNA, the CDR3 is TGTGCCAGCAGCTCCTCCGGGACAGGGCAGTTCTTC.

This clonotype was counted ten times or more. The chain links TRBV4-2 to TRBJ2-7; the D gene is possibly TRBD2 (6 bases). Germline assignment: CDR1 LGHNA and CDR2 YNFKEQ. V lost 2 bases and J 1 base, leaving 24 bases between the germline ends. The CDR3 length is 19 residues. CDR3 sequence: CASSQSLLMGGTPSYEQYF. DNA for the CDR3: TGTGCCAGCAGCCAATCCCTTCTGATGGGCGGGACCCCGTCCTACGAGCAGTACTTC.